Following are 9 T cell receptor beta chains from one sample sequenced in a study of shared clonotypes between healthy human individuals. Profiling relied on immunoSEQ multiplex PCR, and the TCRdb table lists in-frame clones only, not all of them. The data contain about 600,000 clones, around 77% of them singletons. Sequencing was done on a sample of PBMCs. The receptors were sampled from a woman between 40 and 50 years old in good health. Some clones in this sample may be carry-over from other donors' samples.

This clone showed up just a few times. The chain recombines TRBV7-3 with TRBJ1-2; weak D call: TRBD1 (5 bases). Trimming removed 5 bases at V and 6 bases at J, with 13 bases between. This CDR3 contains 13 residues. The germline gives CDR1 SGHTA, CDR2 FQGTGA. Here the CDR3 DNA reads TGTGCCAGCAGCCGAGGGGACTACGATGGCTACACCTTC. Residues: CASSRGDYDGYTF.

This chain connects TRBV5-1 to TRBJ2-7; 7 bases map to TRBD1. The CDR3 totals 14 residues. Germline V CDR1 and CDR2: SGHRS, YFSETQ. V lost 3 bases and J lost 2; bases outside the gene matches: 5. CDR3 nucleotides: TGCGCCAGCAGCTCGGACAGGCTCCCCTACGAGCAGTACTTC. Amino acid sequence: CASSSDRLPYEQYF.

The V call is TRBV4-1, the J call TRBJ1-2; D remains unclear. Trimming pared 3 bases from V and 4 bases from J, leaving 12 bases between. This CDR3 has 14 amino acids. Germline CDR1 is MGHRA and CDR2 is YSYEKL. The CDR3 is CASSQLKGGYGYTF. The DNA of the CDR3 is TGCGCCAGCAGCCAGCTTAAAGGTGGCTATGGCTACACCTTC.

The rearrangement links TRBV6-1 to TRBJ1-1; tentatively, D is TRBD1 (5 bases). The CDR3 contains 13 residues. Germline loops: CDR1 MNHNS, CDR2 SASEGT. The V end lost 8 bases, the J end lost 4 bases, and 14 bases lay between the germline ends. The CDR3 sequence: CASFALRGTEAFF. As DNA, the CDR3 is TGTGCCAGCTTTGCTCTGAGGGGCACTGAAGCTTTCTTT.

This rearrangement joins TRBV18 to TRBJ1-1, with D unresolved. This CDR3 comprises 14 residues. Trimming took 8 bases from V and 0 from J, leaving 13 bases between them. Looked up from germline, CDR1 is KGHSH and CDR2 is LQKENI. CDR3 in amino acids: CASTSGFMNTEAFF. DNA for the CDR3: TGTGCCAGCACCTCGGGTTTCATGAACACTGAAGCTTTCTTT.

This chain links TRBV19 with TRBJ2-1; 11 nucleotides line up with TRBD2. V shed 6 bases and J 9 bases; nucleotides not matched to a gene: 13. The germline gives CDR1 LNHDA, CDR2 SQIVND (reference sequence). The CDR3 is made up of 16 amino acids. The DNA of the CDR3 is TGTGCCAGTAGCCCTAGGCCGGGACTAGCGGCACGTGAGCAGTTCTTC. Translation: CASSPRPGLAAREQFF.

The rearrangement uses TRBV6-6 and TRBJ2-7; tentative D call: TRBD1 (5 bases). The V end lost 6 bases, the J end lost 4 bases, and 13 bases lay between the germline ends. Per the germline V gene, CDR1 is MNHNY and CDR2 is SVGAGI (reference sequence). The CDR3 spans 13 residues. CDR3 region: CASRETAIYEQYF. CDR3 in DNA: TGTGCCAGCAGAGAGACAGCGATTTACGAGCAGTACTTC.

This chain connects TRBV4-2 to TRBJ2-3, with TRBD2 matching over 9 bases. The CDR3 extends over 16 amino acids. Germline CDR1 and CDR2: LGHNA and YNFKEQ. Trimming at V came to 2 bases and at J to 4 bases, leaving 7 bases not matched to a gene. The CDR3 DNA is TGTGCCAGCAGCCAAACACAAGCGGGAGGCGCAGATACGCAGTATTTT. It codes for CASSQTQAGGADTQYF.

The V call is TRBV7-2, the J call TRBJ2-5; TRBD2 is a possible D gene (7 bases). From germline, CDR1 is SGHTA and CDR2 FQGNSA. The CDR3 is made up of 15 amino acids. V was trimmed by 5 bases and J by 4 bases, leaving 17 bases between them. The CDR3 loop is CASSPLAGAGETQYF. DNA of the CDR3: TGTGCCAGCAGCCCGCTGGCGGGGGCGGGAGAGACCCAGTACTTC.